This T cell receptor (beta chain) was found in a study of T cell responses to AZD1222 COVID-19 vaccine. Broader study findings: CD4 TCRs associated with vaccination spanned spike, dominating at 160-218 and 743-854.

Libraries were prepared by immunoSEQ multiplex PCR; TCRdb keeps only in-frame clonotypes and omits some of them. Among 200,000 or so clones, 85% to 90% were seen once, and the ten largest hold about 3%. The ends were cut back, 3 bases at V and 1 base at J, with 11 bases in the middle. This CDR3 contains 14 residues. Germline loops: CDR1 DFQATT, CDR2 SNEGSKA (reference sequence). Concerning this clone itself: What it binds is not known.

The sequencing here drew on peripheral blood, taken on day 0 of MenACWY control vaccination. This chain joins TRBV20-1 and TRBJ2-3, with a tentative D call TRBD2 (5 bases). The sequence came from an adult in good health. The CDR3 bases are TGCAGTGCTAGTTCGGGTAGCGGCACAGATACGCAGTATTTT. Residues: CSASSGSGTDTQYF.